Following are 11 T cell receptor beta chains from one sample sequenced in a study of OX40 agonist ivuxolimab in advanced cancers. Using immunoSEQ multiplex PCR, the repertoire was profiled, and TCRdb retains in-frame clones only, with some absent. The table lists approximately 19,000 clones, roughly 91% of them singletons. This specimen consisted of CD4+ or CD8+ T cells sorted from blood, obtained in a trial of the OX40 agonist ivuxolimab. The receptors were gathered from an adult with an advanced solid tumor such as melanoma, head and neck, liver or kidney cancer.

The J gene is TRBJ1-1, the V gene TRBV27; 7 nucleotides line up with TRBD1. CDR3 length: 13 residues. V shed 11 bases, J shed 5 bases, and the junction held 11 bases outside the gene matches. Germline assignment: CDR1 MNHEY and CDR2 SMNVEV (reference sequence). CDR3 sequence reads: CASRGGLVTEAFF. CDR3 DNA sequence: TGTGCCTCCAGGGGGGGGTTGGTAACTGAAGCTTTCTTT.

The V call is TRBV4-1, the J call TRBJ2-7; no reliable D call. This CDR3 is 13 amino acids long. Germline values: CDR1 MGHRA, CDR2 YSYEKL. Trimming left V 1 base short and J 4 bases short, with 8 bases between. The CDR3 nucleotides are TGCGCCAGCAGCCAAGGACTTCTTTACGAGCAGTACTTC. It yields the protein CASSQGLLYEQYF.

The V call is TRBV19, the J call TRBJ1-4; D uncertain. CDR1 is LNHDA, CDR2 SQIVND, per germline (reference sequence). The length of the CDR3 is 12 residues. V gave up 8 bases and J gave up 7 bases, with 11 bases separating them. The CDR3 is CASCSGSEKLFF. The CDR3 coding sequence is TGTGCCAGTTGCAGTGGAAGTGAAAAACTGTTTTTT.

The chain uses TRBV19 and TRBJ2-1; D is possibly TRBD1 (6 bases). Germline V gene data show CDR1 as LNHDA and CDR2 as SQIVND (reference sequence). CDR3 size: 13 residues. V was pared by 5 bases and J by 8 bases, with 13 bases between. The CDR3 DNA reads TGTGCCAGTAGTGGCCTGGCAGGGGATGAGCAGTTCTTC. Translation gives CASSGLAGDEQFF.

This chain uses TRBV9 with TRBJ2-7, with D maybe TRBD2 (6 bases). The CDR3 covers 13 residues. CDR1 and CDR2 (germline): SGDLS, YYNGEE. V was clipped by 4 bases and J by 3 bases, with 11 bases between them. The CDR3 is CASSPGGDYEQYF. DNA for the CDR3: TGTGCCAGCAGCCCGGGCGGGGACTACGAGCAGTACTTC. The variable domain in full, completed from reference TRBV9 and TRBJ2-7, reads DSGVTQTPKHLITATGQRVTLRCSPRSGDLSVYWYQQSLDQGLQFLIQYYNGEERAKGNILERFSAQQFPDLHSELNLSSLELGDSALYFCASSPGGDYEQYFGPGTRLTVT.

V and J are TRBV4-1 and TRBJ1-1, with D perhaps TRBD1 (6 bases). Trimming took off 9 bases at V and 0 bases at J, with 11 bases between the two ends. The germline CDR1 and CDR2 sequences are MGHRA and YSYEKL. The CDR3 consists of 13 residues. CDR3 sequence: CASRTDMNTEAFF. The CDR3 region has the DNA TGCGCCAGTCGGACAGACATGAACACTGAAGCTTTCTTT.

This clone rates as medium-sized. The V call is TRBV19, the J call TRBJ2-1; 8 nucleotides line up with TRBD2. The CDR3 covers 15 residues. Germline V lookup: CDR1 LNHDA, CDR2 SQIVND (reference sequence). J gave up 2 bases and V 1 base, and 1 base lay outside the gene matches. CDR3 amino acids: CASSIGTSTYNEQFF. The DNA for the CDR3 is TGTGCCAGTAGTATAGGGACTAGCACCTACAATGAGCAGTTCTTC.

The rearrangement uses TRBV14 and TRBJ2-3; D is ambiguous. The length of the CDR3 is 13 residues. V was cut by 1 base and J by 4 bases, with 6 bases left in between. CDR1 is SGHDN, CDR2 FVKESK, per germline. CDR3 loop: CASSQVGSDTQYF. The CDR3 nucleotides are TGTGCCAGCAGCCAAGTCGGTTCAGATACGCAGTATTTT.

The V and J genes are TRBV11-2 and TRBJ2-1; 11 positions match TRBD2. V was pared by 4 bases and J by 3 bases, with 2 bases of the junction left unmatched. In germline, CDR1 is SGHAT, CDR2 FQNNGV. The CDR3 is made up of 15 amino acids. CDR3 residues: CASSYTSGGYNEQFF. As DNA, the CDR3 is TGTGCCAGCAGCTATACTAGCGGGGGCTACAATGAGCAGTTCTTC.

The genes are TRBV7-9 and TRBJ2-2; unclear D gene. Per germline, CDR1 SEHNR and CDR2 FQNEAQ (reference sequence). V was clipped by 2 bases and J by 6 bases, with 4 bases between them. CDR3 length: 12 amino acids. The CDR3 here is CASSLRPGELFF. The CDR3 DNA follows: TGTGCCAGCAGCTTAAGGCCCGGGGAGCTGTTTTTT.

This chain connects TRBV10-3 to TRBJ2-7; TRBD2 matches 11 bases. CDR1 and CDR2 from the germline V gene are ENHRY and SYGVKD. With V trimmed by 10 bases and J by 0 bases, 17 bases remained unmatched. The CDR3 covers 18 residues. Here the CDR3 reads CATKGGGLAVYRSYEQYF. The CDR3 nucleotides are TGTGCCACCAAGGGTGGGGGACTAGCGGTCTATCGCTCCTACGAGCAGTACTTC.